The 23 T cell receptor beta chains below were found in one sample sequenced in a study of shared clonotypes between healthy human individuals. This table comes from immunoSEQ multiplex PCR, and its TCRdb copy is limited to in-frame clones, with some not included. The data show around 2.3 million clones, with approximately 94% seen just once and 0.1% to 0.15% held by the top ten. The material sequenced was naive CD4+ T cells sorted from blood. Subset reported: CD45RA+ positively selected. The receptors originated from a young man in good health.

The rearrangement joins TRBV7-3 to TRBJ2-1; 13 nucleotides match TRBD2. There are 19 residues in the CDR3. Germline V gene lookup returns CDR1 SGHTA and CDR2 FQGTGA. The V and J ends lost 1 base and 3 bases, in that order; junction bases with no gene match: 9. For the CDR3, the DNA is TGTGCCAGCAGCTTAATCGGGACTAGCGGGGAAGGGCACTACAATGAGCAGTTCTTC. Translated: CASSLIGTSGEGHYNEQFF.

The chain uses TRBV5-1 and TRBJ2-7; no clear D gene. CDR1 and CDR2 (germline): SGHRS, YFSETQ. V was shortened by 7 bases and J by 0 bases, with 23 bases between the two germline ends. The CDR3 has 17 amino acids. Here the CDR3 DNA reads TGCGCCAGCGCAGAATACCCCCTCGCGGTGAGCTCCTACGAGCAGTACTTC. This gives the protein CASAEYPLAVSSYEQYF.

The gene calls are TRBV5-1 and TRBJ2-7; the D gene is possibly TRBD1 (6 bases). Germline values: CDR1 SGHRS, CDR2 YFSETQ. V dropped 0 bases and J dropped 6 bases, with 13 bases sitting between them. The CDR3 contains 14 residues. The CDR3 DNA sequence: TGCGCCAGCAGCTTGGACGGCCAAGGGGGCGAGCAGTACTTC. Protein sequence: CASSLDGQGGEQYF.

The J gene is TRBJ2-5, the V gene TRBV19; D is possibly TRBD1 (5 bases). The V end was cut by 6 bases, the J end by 3 bases, with 11 bases between. In germline, CDR1 is LNHDA, CDR2 SQIVND (reference sequence). This CDR3 is built from 13 residues. The CDR3 nucleotides read TGTGCCAGTAGCAGAGAAGGGGAAGAGACCCAGTACTTC. Amino acids: CASSREGEETQYF.

CDR3 loop: CAWGGQGSNQPQHF. DNA for the CDR3: TGTGCCTGGGGTGGACAGGGGAGCAATCAGCCCCAGCATTTT. The chain employs TRBV30 and TRBJ1-5, with 9 bases identical to TRBD1. This CDR3 is built from 14 residues. Germline loops: CDR1 GTSNPN, CDR2 SVGIG (reference sequence). J lost 1 base, V lost 5 bases, and 3 bases had no gene match.

The sample holds one count of this clone. Additional DNA sequences in this sample encode the identical CDR3. This chain's CDR3 is CASSTGTGDNQPQHF. Here the CDR3 DNA reads TGCGCCAGCAGCACCGGGACAGGGGACAATCAGCCCCAGCATTTT. The gene calls are TRBV5-1 and TRBJ1-5; 10 positions match TRBD1. There are 15 residues in the CDR3. Unmatched junction bases numbered 4, after V lost 4 bases and J lost 3 bases. Germline CDR1 SGHRS, CDR2 YFSETQ.

This chain links TRBV7-9 with TRBJ2-2; no definite D call. V lost 1 base and J 1 base, leaving 4 bases between the germline ends. CDR1 is SEHNR, CDR2 FQNEAQ, per germline (reference sequence). This CDR3 has 14 amino acids. CDR3 protein: CASSLDRNTGELFF. DNA for the CDR3: TGTGCCAGCAGCTTAGACAGGAACACCGGGGAGCTGTTTTTT.

For this clone: In the same sample, other DNA sequences code for this CDR3. V is TRBV10-3 and J is TRBJ2-7; TRBD2 agrees at 10 bases. CDR1 is ENHRY and CDR2 is SYGVKD in the germline V gene. The CDR3 runs 15 residues. Germline trimming cut 4 bases from V and 0 bases from J; bases unmatched to any gene: 3. The CDR3 DNA follows: TGTGCCATCAGTGTATTAGCGGGGGGCTCCTACGAGCAGTACTTC. This gives the protein CAISVLAGGSYEQYF.

V is TRBV10-3 and J is TRBJ2-5, with 7 bases lining up with TRBD1. The J call may not be correct, given that the DNA end is closer to TRBJ2-7. The CDR3 contains 15 residues. The germline V gene encodes CDR1 ENHRY and CDR2 SYGVKD. The CDR3 region is CAISEKGASSYEQYF. The CDR3 DNA is TGTGCCATCAGTGAGAAGGGGGCGAGCTCCTACGAGCAGTACTTC.

J is TRBJ1-2 and V is TRBV11-3; the D is unclear. Germline CDR1 SGHNT, CDR2 YENEEA. V lost 0 bases and J 4 bases, leaving 3 bases between the germline ends. CDR3 length: 12 residues. Here the CDR3 reads CASSLDGYGYTF. In DNA, the CDR3 is TGTGCCAGCAGCTTAGACGGCTATGGCTACACCTTC. Drawing the rest from reference TRBV11-3 and TRBJ1-2, the complete variable domain is EAGVVQSPRYKIIEKKQPVAFWCNPISGHNTLYWYLQNLGQGPELLIRYENEEAVDDSQLPKDRFSAERLKGVDSTLKIQPAELGDSAVYLCASSLDGYGYTFGSGTRLTVV.

The chain joins TRBV19 to TRBJ2-1, with a tentative D call TRBD1 (5 bases). V lost 3 bases, J lost 5 bases, and 14 bases lay in between. Germline CDR1 reads LNHDA; CDR2 reads SQIVND (reference sequence). The CDR3 is 15 residues long. The CDR3 nucleotides are TGTGCCAGTAGTATTCAGGGTCTAACCAACAATGAGCAGTTCTTC. This gives the protein CASSIQGLTNNEQFF.

With respect to this clone: Additional DNA sequences in this sample encode the identical CDR3. The rearrangement links TRBV10-3 to TRBJ2-1; unclear D gene. This CDR3 has 11 amino acids. Between the trimmed V and J ends, which lost 4 bases and 7 bases, there was a span of 5 bases. Per germline, CDR1 ENHRY and CDR2 SYGVKD. The CDR3 nucleotides are TGTGCCATCAGTGTCTATAATGAGCAGTTCTTC. Encoded protein: CAISVYNEQFF.

The chain uses TRBV27 and TRBJ1-2; 9 bases map to TRBD1. The CDR3 spans 14 residues. V lost 9 bases, J lost 7 bases, and 12 bases stayed unmatched. Germline V gene sequence: CDR1 MNHEY, CDR2 SMNVEV (reference sequence). CDR3: CASSPGQGWSGYTF. The CDR3 bases are TGTGCCAGTTCCCCGGGACAGGGTTGGAGTGGCTACACCTTC.

Worth noting for this clone: This sample includes further DNA sequences coding for the same CDR3. The chain recombines TRBV5-1 with TRBJ1-2, with a weak D call TRBD1 (6 bases). Trimming took 2 bases from V and 1 from J, leaving 9 bases between them. The germline V gene has CDR1 SGHRS and CDR2 YFSETQ. The CDR3 spans 14 residues. For the CDR3, the DNA is TGCGCCAGCAGCTTAGCAGGGGATAACTATGGCTACACCTTC. Encoded protein: CASSLAGDNYGYTF.

In this sample, this clone turned up a few times. This chain uses TRBV19 with TRBJ1-6; 7 nucleotides agree with TRBD1. J was trimmed by 7 bases and V by 7 bases; bases with no gene match: 10. The CDR3 is 15 residues long. Germline V gives CDR1 LNHDA, CDR2 SQIVND (reference sequence). CDR3 DNA: TGTGCCAGTACCATCGGGACAGTAGACAATTCACCCCTCCACTTT. Its protein product is CASTIGTVDNSPLHF.

This clone showed up just once. The chain combines TRBV29-1 with TRBJ1-3; perhaps TRBD1 as D (6 bases). The V end lost 8 bases, the J end lost 3 bases, and 14 bases lay between the germline ends. Germline loops: CDR1 SQVTM, CDR2 ANQGSEA. This CDR3 is built from 13 residues. The CDR3 nucleotides are TGCAGCTCAAGGGGGGTGGGTGGAAACACCATATATTTT. This codes for CSSRGVGGNTIYF.

Comments on this clone: The same CDR3 arises from other DNA sequences in this sample as well. The rearrangement joins TRBV5-1 to TRBJ1-1, with unresolved D. This CDR3 contains 14 residues. The germline V and J ends were trimmed by 3 bases and 1 base, with 10 bases remaining between them. Germline CDR1 and CDR2: SGHRS and YFSETQ. DNA of the CDR3: TGCGCCAGCAGCTCCACCGCCGGGAACACTGAAGCTTTCTTT. Translating it yields CASSSTAGNTEAFF.

This chain uses TRBV7-8 with TRBJ1-6; D remains ambiguous. Germline-derived CDR1 and CDR2 are SGHVS and FQNEAQ. The CDR3 is 15 amino acids. Trimming removed 4 bases from V and 0 bases from J, with 7 bases in between. CDR3 bases: TGTGCCAGCAGCTCTACCAGCTCCTATAATTCACCCCTCCACTTT. It is translated as CASSSTSSYNSPLHF.

J is TRBJ2-1 and V is TRBV28; TRBD2 matches 12 bases. Trimming took 6 bases from V and 10 from J; bases not matched to a gene: 16. CDR3 length: 17 amino acids. The germline V gene has CDR1 MDHEN and CDR2 SYDVKM. The CDR3 region is CASRTGAGTSGYLEQFF. In nucleotides, the CDR3 is TGTGCCAGCAGAACCGGGGCAGGGACTAGCGGGTACCTAGAGCAGTTCTTC.

The table lists this clone with a count of one. V gene TRBV30 combines with J gene TRBJ2-1, with TRBD1 identical over 8 bases. The junction had 8 bases not matched to a gene; V was cut back by 4 bases and J by 6 bases. Germline-derived CDR1 and CDR2 are GTSNPN and SVGIG (reference sequence). This CDR3 is 14 amino acids long. CDR3: CAWIGQGMFNEQFF. For the CDR3, the DNA is TGTGCCTGGATAGGACAGGGCATGTTCAATGAGCAGTTCTTC. The whole variable domain, filled in from reference TRBV30 and TRBJ2-1, reads SQTIHQWPATLVQPVGSPLSLECTVEGTSNPNLYWYRQAAGRGLQLLFYSVGIGQISSEVPQNLSASRPQDRQFILSSKKLLLSDSGFYLCAWIGQGMFNEQFFGPGTRLTVL.

The chain joins TRBV19 to TRBJ1-2; D is undetermined. Trimming shortened V by 3 bases and J by 4 bases, and 15 bases separated the two germline ends. From germline, CDR1 is LNHDA and CDR2 SQIVND (reference sequence). CDR3 length: 15 amino acids. The CDR3 DNA reads TGTGCCAGTAGTATGACTGCCAGGTCTACCTATGGCTACACCTTC. It translates to CASSMTARSTYGYTF. Full variable domain (remainder filled in from reference TRBV19 and TRBJ1-2): DGGITQSPKYLFRKEGQNVTLSCEQNLNHDAMYWYRQDPGQGLRLIYYSQIVNDFQKGDIAEGYSVSREKKESFPLTVTSAQKNPTAFYLCASSMTARSTYGYTFGSGTRLTVV.

The chain joins TRBV5-6 to TRBJ2-7; 10 bases are a match to TRBD1. V shed 4 bases and J 4 bases; nucleotides not matched to a gene: 8. The CDR3 loop spans 15 amino acids. Looked up from germline, CDR1 is SGHDT and CDR2 is YYEEEE. CDR3 nucleotides: TGTGCCAGCAGCCGTTCCGGGACAGGGGCTTACGAGCAGTACTTC. Translated, it gives CASSRSGTGAYEQYF. Supplemented by reference TRBV5-6 and TRBJ2-7, the full variable domain reads DAGVTQSPTHLIKTRGQQVTLRCSPKSGHDTVSWYQQALGQGPQFIFQYYEEEERQRGNFPDRFSGHQFPNYSSELNVNALLLGDSALYLCASSRSGTGAYEQYFGPGTRLTVT.

This rearrangement joins TRBV19 to TRBJ1-1; TRBD1 is a possible D gene (6 bases). Germline V gives CDR1 LNHDA, CDR2 SQIVND (reference sequence). Trimming pared 5 bases from V and 4 bases from J, leaving 14 bases between. The CDR3 is 14 amino acids. CDR3 DNA sequence: TGTGCCAGTAGTCCACAGGGCTTCATCACTGAAGCTTTCTTT. Its translation is CASSPQGFITEAFF.